Listed below are T cell receptor beta chains from one sample, sequenced in a study of graft-versus-host responses after intestinal transplantation. Which antigens these TCRs recognize remains unknown. Sequencing was performed with immunoSEQ multiplex PCR; in TCRdb, only in-frame clones are kept and a portion is missing. There are around 100,000 clones in the sample; under 95% occur only once, and less than 1.5% lies in the top ten. Sample: unstimulated CD8+ T cells sorted from spleen or lymph node cells, taken before intestinal transplant. The receptors were sampled from a human donor who received an intestinal transplant. Both conserved end residues are part of each CDR3. D genes are given only for firm matches. Expanded clones get a size class; other rows say once, few or many, or leave the size out.

once,TRBJ2-1,NA,TRBV7-9,TGTGCCAGCAGCTTGATTCCGAATGAGCAGTTCTTC,CASSLIPNEQFF
NA,TRBJ2-3,TRBD2,TRBV9,TGTGCCAGCAGCGTCAATAGCGGGGCTCGAGGCGGGACAGATACGCAGTATTTT,CASSVNSGARGGTDTQYF
NA,TRBJ1-5,TRBD1,TRBV2,TGTGCCAGCAGTTTCGGGCAGGGGGCTCTTCAGCCCCAGCATTTT,CASSFGQGALQPQHF
once,TRBJ2-1,TRBD1,TRBV2,TGTGCCAGCATTCTCGGGGACAGTTACAATGAGCAGTTCTTC,CASILGDSYNEQFF
NA,TRBJ1-2,NA,TRBV6-1,TGTGCCAGCCTGGGAGGGAATGGCTACACCTTC,CASLGGNGYTF
NA,TRBJ2-7,NA,TRBV11-2,TGTGCCAGCAGCTTCGGGGTCGCCTACGAGCAGTACTTC,CASSFGVAYEQYF
NA,TRBJ1-2,NA,TRBV28,TGTGCCAGCAGTTTGGCCCCCCGTACAGGGTTCTATGGCTACACCTTC,CASSLAPRTGFYGYTF
NA,TRBJ1-6,NA,TRBV7-9,TGTGCCAGCAGCTTAGAGGAGGTGTCCATAAATTCACCCCTCCACTTT,CASSLEEVSINSPLHF
NA,TRBJ2-2,NA,TRBV27,TGTGCCAGCAGTACCTCGAACACCGGGGAGCTGTTTTTT,CASSTSNTGELFF
NA,TRBJ2-5,NA,TRBV7-9,TGTGCCAGCAGCTCCGGGGGTAGCCAAGAGACCCAGTACTTC,CASSSGGSQETQYF
NA,TRBJ2-1,NA,TRBV9,TGTGCCAGCAGCGTAGAGGAGGGGGTCCCCTACAATGAGCAGTTCTTC,CASSVEEGVPYNEQFF
NA,TRBJ2-1,NA,TRBV19,TGTGCCAGTAGTACCTACGAACTCAATGAGCAGTTCTTC,CASSTYELNEQFF
NA,TRBJ2-7,TRBD2,TRBV4-1,TGCGCCAGCAGCCAAGAGGCTAGCGGGGTCTACGAGCAGTACTTC,CASSQEASGVYEQYF
few,TRBJ2-2,NA,TRBV6-1,TGTGCCAGCACCGGACTTCCCGGGGAGCTGTTTTTT,CASTGLPGELFF
NA,TRBJ2-2,NA,TRBV2,TGTGCCAGCAGTATTACCGGGGAGCTGTTTTTT,CASSITGELFF
NA,TRBJ1-1,NA,TRBV19,TGTGCCAGTAGTATACTCGGGGGGTTGAACACTGAAGCTTTCTTT,CASSILGGLNTEAFF
NA,TRBJ2-7,TRBD1,TRBV13,TGTGCCAGCAGCTTACTTGGGACAGGGGGGTCCTACGAGCAGTACTTC,CASSLLGTGGSYEQYF
NA,TRBJ1-1,NA,TRBV9,TGTGCCACTCCAGCCGGGGACGGGGGCACTGAAGCTTTCTTT,CATPAGDGGTEAFF
few,TRBJ2-2,NA,TRBV7-9,TGTGCCAGCAGCTTAGGGTTCACCGGGGAGCTGTTTTTT,CASSLGFTGELFF
NA,TRBJ1-5,NA,TRBV7-9,TGTGCCAGCAGCTTAGGTGATCAGCCCCAGCATTTT,CASSLGDQPQHF
NA,TRBJ2-7,TRBD2,TRBV4-1,TGCGCCAGCAGCCCCAGCGGGGGCGGAACCTACGAGCAGTACTTC,CASSPSGGGTYEQYF
NA,TRBJ2-1,TRBD2,TRBV6-6,TGTGCCAGCAGTTACTCGGAACTAGCGGGGTCTAATGAGCAGTTCTTC,CASSYSELAGSNEQFF
NA,TRBJ2-7,NA,TRBV13,TGTGCCAGCAGCCAAAGGGGACTCGTCTCCTACGAGCAGTACTTC,CASSQRGLVSYEQYF
NA,TRBJ1-2,NA,TRBV5-1,TGCGCCAGCAGCTTGCTTCCTCGGGGATCGGGTGGCTACACCTTC,CASSLLPRGSGGYTF
once,TRBJ2-5,TRBD2,TRBV19,TGTGCCAGTAGTATCGGAGCGGGGGGGTCAGAGACCCAGTACTTC,CASSIGAGGSETQYF
once,TRBJ2-7,NA,TRBV7-9,TGTGCCAGCAGCCTTCCGGAGGGGTCCTACGAGCAGTACTTC,CASSLPEGSYEQYF
once,TRBJ1-2,NA,TRBV27,TGTGCCAGCAGATTAAGGCAGGGTAGTATAGGCTATGGCTACACCTTC,CASRLRQGSIGYGYTF
NA,TRBJ1-2,NA,TRBV9,TGTGCCAGCAGCGTAGGGATGGGGGTTGGCTACACCTTC,CASSVGMGVGYTF
NA,TRBJ2-5,TRBD2,TRBV27,TGTGCCAGCACTCCGGGGACTAGCGGGGGGGAGACCCAGTACTTC,CASTPGTSGGETQYF
NA,TRBJ1-1,TRBD1,TRBV19,TGTGCCAGTAGCCCAGGGGGCACTGAAGCTTTCTTT,CASSPGGTEAFF
NA,TRBJ2-7,NA,TRBV5-1,TGCGCCAGCAGCTTCGGGAACGAGCAGTACTTC,CASSFGNEQYF
NA,TRBJ2-7,NA,TRBV27,TGTGCCAGCAGTCCCCCGGGGCCCGAGCAGTACTTC,CASSPPGPEQYF
NA,TRBJ2-7,NA,TRBV27,TGTGCCAGCAGTTTATCAGGGGAGGACGAGCAGTACTTC,CASSLSGEDEQYF
NA,TRBJ2-2,NA,TRBV2,TGTGCCAGCAGGGTTGGCAGTTCGAACACCGGGGAGCTGTTTTTT,CASRVGSSNTGELFF